This T cell receptor (beta chain) was sequenced for a study of beta chain features in type 1 diabetes. Study-wide points: Relative to healthy donors, patients appeared to have naive, central memory and Treg TCRB repertoires that were more similar. People with Type 1 diabetes carried modestly yet significantly shorter TCRB CDR3s in all four CD4+ subsets.

The investigators reverse transcribed all of the isolated RNA, so they sequenced expressed TCRB transcripts. Only in-frame clones appear in the TCRdb table, and some are missing; sequencing was by immunoSEQ multiplex PCR. The sample holds around 500,000 clones, about an eighth seen once. A few counts support this clone. The antigen is not known. This clone may be a read error of a much larger clone one base away. Other DNA sequences from this sample encode an identical CDR3 as well. Trimming took 2 bases from V and 4 from J, leaving 2 bases between them. The CDR3 runs to 11 residues. The germline CDR1 and CDR2 sequences are SGHNT and YENEEA.

The source of this sequence is a woman under 30 in good health. The sample comprised naive CD4+ T cells from blood. V is TRBV11-3 and J is TRBJ2-5; D unclear. DNA for the CDR3: TGTGCCAGCAGCTTACGAGAGACCCAGTACTTC. Its protein product is CASSLRETQYF.